Included here is one T cell receptor beta chain sequence, with context. Its antigen is not identified. Clones were sequenced by immunoSEQ multiplex PCR, and TCRdb holds only the in-frame ones, with some missing. The table shows 65,000 to 85,000 clones, with around 93% occurring only once. Germline CDR1 and CDR2: SGHRS and YFSETQ. Trimming took 4 bases from V and 6 from J, leaving 20 bases between them. This CDR3 has 15 amino acids. The data were obtained in a study of lymphopenia after photon versus proton radiotherapy. Study findings and constraints: Larger post-nadir TCR diversity loss correlated inversely with survival in deceased patients. Post-nadir diversity loss with photons came from oligoclonal expansion, particularly CD8+ Temra cells. Authors raise, but do not show, better survival with proton therapy. Under photons, naive T cells and diversity fell while effector/memory populations rose.

The chain has TRBV5-1 and TRBJ2-7; D unclear. The clonotype originates from a woman in her forties with cholangiocarcinoma. The sequencing here drew on peripheral blood, taken from a patient treated with photon-based radiotherapy. The CDR3 is CASSRLETVVGEQYF. The CDR3 DNA sequence: TGCGCCAGCAGCAGACTTGAGACGGTGGTCGGCGAGCAGTACTTC.